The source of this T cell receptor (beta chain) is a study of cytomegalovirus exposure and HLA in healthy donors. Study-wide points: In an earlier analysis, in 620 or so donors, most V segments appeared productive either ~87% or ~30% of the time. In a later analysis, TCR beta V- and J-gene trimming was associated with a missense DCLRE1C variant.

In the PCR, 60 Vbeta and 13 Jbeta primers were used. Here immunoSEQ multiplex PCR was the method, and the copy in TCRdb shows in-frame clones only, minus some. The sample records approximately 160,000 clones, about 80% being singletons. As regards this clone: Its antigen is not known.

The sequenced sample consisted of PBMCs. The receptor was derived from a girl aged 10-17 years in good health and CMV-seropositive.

CDR3 sequence reads: CASSGQVNTEAFF. The CDR3 DNA reads TGTGCCAGCAGCGGGCAGGTGAACACTGAAGCTTTCTTT. The gene calls are TRBV7-8 and TRBJ1-1; D remains unclear. Germline loops: CDR1 SGHVS, CDR2 FQNEAQ. Deletions cut 5 bases from V and 0 bases from J, with 7 bases between. CDR3 length equals 13 residues.